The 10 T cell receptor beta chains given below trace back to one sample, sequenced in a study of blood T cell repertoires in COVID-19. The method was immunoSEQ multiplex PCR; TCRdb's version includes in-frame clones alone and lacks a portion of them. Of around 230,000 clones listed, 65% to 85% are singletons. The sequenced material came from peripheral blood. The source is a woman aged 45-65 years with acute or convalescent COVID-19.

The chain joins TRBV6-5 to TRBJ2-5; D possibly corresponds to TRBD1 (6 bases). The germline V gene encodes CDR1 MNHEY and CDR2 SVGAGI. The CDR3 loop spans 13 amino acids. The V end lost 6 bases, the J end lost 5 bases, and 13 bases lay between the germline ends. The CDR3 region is CASSLRRGETQYF. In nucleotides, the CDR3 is TGTGCCAGCAGCCTCCGCAGGGGTGAGACCCAGTACTTC.

CDR3 region: CASSERSGTGGAFF. The CDR3 bases are TGTGCCAGCAGCGAAAGGTCGGGGACAGGGGGAGCTTTCTTT. The rearrangement links TRBV7-9 to TRBJ1-1, with TRBD1 identical over 11 bases. The CDR3 loop spans 14 amino acids. J lost 10 bases, V lost 5 bases, and 9 bases had no gene match. The germline V gene encodes CDR1 SEHNR and CDR2 FQNEAQ (reference sequence).

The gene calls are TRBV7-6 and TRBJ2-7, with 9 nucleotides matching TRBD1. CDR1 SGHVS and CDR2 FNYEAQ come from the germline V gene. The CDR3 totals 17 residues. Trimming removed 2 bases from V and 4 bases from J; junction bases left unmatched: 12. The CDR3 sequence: CASSLSLRGTGFYEQYF. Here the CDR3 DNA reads TGTGCCAGCAGCTTAAGCCTTAGAGGGACAGGGTTTTACGAGCAGTACTTC.

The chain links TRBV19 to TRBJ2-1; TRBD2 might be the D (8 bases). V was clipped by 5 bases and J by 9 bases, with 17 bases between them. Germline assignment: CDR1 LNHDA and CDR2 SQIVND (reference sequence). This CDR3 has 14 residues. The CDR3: CASSVGGGRFEQFF. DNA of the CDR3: TGTGCCAGTAGTGTAGGGGGCGGGAGGTTTGAGCAGTTCTTC.

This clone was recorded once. This CDR3 is CATSGRGHSGRAFYNEQFF. DNA for the CDR3: TGTGCCACCAGTGGGCGGGGCCATAGCGGGAGGGCCTTTTACAATGAGCAGTTCTTC. This chain links TRBV24-1 with TRBJ2-1; 11 bases are a match to TRBD2. Germline CDR1 reads KGHDR; CDR2 reads SFDVKD. V lost 5 bases and J lost 4; bases outside the gene matches: 15. This CDR3 spans 19 amino acids.

CDR3 in DNA: TGTGCCAGCAGCCCTAGCGGGAGTGGGTACAATGAGCAGTTCTTC. Protein: CASSPSGSGYNEQFF. The gene calls are TRBV11-2 and TRBJ2-1; TRBD2 matches at 10 bases. Germline V gives CDR1 SGHAT, CDR2 FQNNGV. The J segment lost 4 bases and the V segment lost 5 bases, leaving 5 bases of the junction unmatched. The CDR3 has 15 amino acids.

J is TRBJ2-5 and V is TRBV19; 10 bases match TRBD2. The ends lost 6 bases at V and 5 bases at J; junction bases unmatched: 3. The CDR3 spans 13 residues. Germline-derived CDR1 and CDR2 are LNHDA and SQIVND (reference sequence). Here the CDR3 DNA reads TGTGCCAGTAGGAGCGGGAGGGGGGAGACCCAGTACTTC. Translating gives CASRSGRGETQYF.

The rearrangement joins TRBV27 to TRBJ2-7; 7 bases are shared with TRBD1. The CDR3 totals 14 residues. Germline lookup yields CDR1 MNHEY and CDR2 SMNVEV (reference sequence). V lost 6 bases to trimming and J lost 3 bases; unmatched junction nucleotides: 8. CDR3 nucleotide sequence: TGTGCCAGCAGGTACAGGGGCCCAAGCTACGAGCAGTACTTC. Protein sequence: CASRYRGPSYEQYF.

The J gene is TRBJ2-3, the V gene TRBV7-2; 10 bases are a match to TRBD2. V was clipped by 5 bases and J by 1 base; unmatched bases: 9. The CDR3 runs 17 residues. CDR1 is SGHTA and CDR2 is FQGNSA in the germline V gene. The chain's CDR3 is CASSTESGRARTDTQYF. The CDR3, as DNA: TGTGCCAGCAGCACCGAGAGCGGGAGGGCCCGCACAGATACGCAGTATTTT.

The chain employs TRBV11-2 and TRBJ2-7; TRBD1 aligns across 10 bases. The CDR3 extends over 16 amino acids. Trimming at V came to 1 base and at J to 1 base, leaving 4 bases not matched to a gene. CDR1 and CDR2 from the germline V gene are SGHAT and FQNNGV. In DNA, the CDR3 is TGTGCCAGCAGCTTAGCGGTGGGACAGGGGTCCTACGAGCAGTACTTC. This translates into CASSLAVGQGSYEQYF.